These 29 T cell receptor beta chains share one sample of origin, sequenced in a study of CD8 T cells in ankylosing spondylitis. TCRdb re-called the 5' RACE reads through MiXCR, storing one row per CDR3 protein. Of some 120,000 distinct CDR3 sequences listed, about 6.5% are singletons. The sequenced material came from blood, either unsorted or a sorted T cell fraction (not recorded which). These receptors were obtained from a male donor with ankylosing spondylitis or in good health (not recorded which).

This clonotype was detected ten times or more. V is TRBV5-1 and J is TRBJ1-1; 7 nucleotides align to TRBD1. The CDR3 has 16 residues. CDR1 is SGHRS, CDR2 YFSETQ, per germline. With 4 bases clipped from V and 2 bases from J, the junction kept 11 bases outside the gene matches. The CDR3 reads CASSIGDSWGNTEAFF. The DNA of the CDR3 is TGCGCCAGCAGCATAGGGGACAGCTGGGGAAACACTGAAGCTTTCTTT.

This clonotype was counted at least ten times. The chain employs TRBV6-5 and TRBJ2-5; TRBD1 matches 7 bases. Germline V gives CDR1 MNHEY, CDR2 SVGAGI. J lost 4 bases, V lost 2 bases, and 4 bases had no gene match. The CDR3 loop spans 14 amino acids. CDR3 sequence reads: CASSYATGPETQYF. The CDR3 DNA follows: TGTGCCAGCAGTTACGCGACAGGGCCAGAGACCCAGTACTTC.

The chain has TRBV2 and TRBJ1-4, with 8 nucleotides matching TRBD1. Per the germline V gene, CDR1 is SNHLY and CDR2 is FYNNEI. This CDR3 comprises 17 residues. Trimming took 5 bases from V and 2 from J; bases not matched to a gene: 10. CDR3 in DNA: TGTGCCAGCAGTCCCCAGGACAGGGTGGTCACTAATGAAAAACTGTTTTTT. Encoded protein: CASSPQDRVVTNEKLFF. Looking up the rest from reference TRBV2 and TRBJ1-4 gives the full variable domain: EPEVTQTPSHQVTQMGQEVILRCVPISNHLYFYWYRQILGQKVEFLVSFYNNEISEKSEIFDDQFSVERPDGSNFTLKIRSTKLEDSAMYFCASSPQDRVVTNEKLFFGSGTQLSVL.

This clonotype has a count of ten or more. The chain has TRBV12-5 and TRBJ1-5; the match to TRBD1 covers 9 bases. This CDR3 has 13 amino acids. The germline V gene has CDR1 LGHNT and CDR2 FRNRAP. V shed 5 bases, J shed 6 bases, and the junction held 2 bases outside the gene matches. CDR3: CASGTGGRQPQHF. The CDR3 DNA follows: TGTGCTAGTGGTACAGGGGGCCGTCAGCCCCAGCATTTT.

The rearrangement joins TRBV2 to TRBJ2-7, with D perhaps TRBD1 or TRBD2 (5 bases each). The CDR3 loop spans 15 amino acids. CDR1 is SNHLY and CDR2 is FYNNEI in the germline V gene. With 6 bases removed from V and 4 bases from J, the gap between germline ends came to 19 bases. The CDR3 here is CASSDPAGADYEQYF. The CDR3 DNA is TGTGCCAGCAGCGACCCAGCCGGGGCCGATTACGAGCAGTACTTC.

There are many counts of this clonotype. The chain has TRBV6-1 and TRBJ1-2; D not resolved. The germline V gene has CDR1 MNHNS and CDR2 SASEGT. The CDR3 sequence is 13 residues long. Trimming shortened V by 4 bases and J by 8 bases, and 14 bases separated the two germline ends. CDR3 protein: CASSATSRSGYTF. DNA for the CDR3: TGTGCCAGCAGTGCTACTTCGAGGAGCGGCTACACCTTC.

In its sample, this clonotype was seen many times. CDR3 DNA sequence: TGCAGTGCTAGCGCCTCCTCCTACGAGCAGTACTTC. Protein product: CSASASSYEQYF. V and J are TRBV20-1 and TRBJ2-7; D is unclear. The CDR3 spans 12 residues. Trimming shortened V by 3 bases and J by 0 bases, and 6 bases separated the two germline ends. CDR1 and CDR2 from the germline V gene are DFQATT and SNEGSKA (reference sequence).

The table lists this clonotype with many counts. J is TRBJ2-1 and V is TRBV15, with 7 bases lining up with TRBD2. The CDR3 is 18 amino acids. Unmatched junction bases numbered 8, after V lost 0 bases and J lost 0 bases. Germline CDR1 and CDR2: LNHNV and YYDKDF (reference sequence). This CDR3 is CATSRDLEAGPSYNEQFF. The CDR3 nucleotides read TGTGCCACCAGCAGAGACTTGGAAGCGGGGCCCTCCTACAATGAGCAGTTCTTC.

The sample holds many counts of this clonotype. J is TRBJ2-7 and V is TRBV20-1, with 11 nucleotides matching TRBD2. Looked up from germline, CDR1 is DFQATT and CDR2 is SNEGSKA (reference sequence). Germline trimming cut 4 bases from V and 4 bases from J; bases unmatched to any gene: 9. CDR3 length equals 15 residues. As DNA, the CDR3 is TGCAGTGCTACCGACACTAGCGGGAGTAGATACGAGCAGTACTTC. It codes for CSATDTSGSRYEQYF.

The table lists this clonotype with many counts. This sequence joins TRBV7-3 and TRBJ2-1; 8 bases match TRBD2. Germline V gene lookup returns CDR1 SGHTA and CDR2 FQGTGA. There are 13 residues in the CDR3. The ends lost 5 bases at V and 7 bases at J; junction bases unmatched: 4. The CDR3 region is CASSRGGQNEQFF. The CDR3 bases are TGTGCCAGCAGCCGGGGGGGGCAAAATGAGCAGTTCTTC.

Many counts were recorded for this clonotype. The chain combines TRBV18 with TRBJ2-2; 7 nucleotides line up with TRBD1. After removal of 5 bases from V and 2 bases from J, the junction contained 5 bases not matched to a gene. Germline V gene lookup returns CDR1 KGHSH and CDR2 LQKENI. This CDR3 has 15 amino acids. CDR3 nucleotides: TGTGCCAGCTCATCCAGACAGGGTAACACCGGGGAGCTGTTTTTT. Translated, it gives CASSSRQGNTGELFF.

This clonotype was seen repeatedly, ten times or more. V usage is TRBV7-9 and J usage is TRBJ2-1; TRBD1 or TRBD2 may be the D gene (7 bases each). Germline V gene lookup returns CDR1 SEHNR and CDR2 FQNEAQ (reference sequence). The CDR3 has 15 amino acids. V dropped 5 bases and J dropped 12 bases, with 23 bases sitting between them. CDR3 DNA sequence: TGTGCCAGCAGCGGGGAGGGGGCTGTACATCTTGGGCAGTTCTTC. It encodes CASSGEGAVHLGQFF.

Ten or more counts support this clonotype. The chain combines TRBV5-5 with TRBJ2-1; unclear D gene. This CDR3 contains 14 residues. Germline values: CDR1 SGHKS, CDR2 YYEKEE (reference sequence). Between the trimmed V and J ends, which lost 1 base and 6 bases, there was a span of 11 bases. The CDR3 DNA is TGTGCCAGCAGCTTGTACGGTGTGCCCAATGAGCAGTTCTTC. This codes for CASSLYGVPNEQFF.

This clonotype has ten or more counts. The chain uses TRBV5-1 and TRBJ2-5; D possibly uses TRBD1 or TRBD2 (5 bases each). Germline CDR1 and CDR2: SGHRS and YFSETQ. The CDR3 consists of 14 residues. Trimming removed 7 bases from V and 1 base from J, with 14 bases in between. The DNA for the CDR3 is TGCGCCAGCGGTGGGGGAGAGGGCCAAGAGACCCAGTACTTC. Its protein product is CASGGGEGQETQYF.

This clonotype was found many times. The rearrangement uses TRBV9 and TRBJ1-1, with 8 bases lining up with TRBD1. There are 13 residues in the CDR3. Germline V gives CDR1 SGDLS, CDR2 YYNGEE. Trimming at V came to 0 bases and at J to 6 bases, leaving 1 base not matched to a gene. Here the CDR3 reads CASSVEQGAEAFF. CDR3 DNA sequence: TGTGCCAGCAGCGTAGAACAGGGGGCTGAAGCTTTCTTT.

This rearrangement joins TRBV5-1 to TRBJ1-6; 10 positions match TRBD1. The germline V gene encodes CDR1 SGHRS and CDR2 YFSETQ. Unmatched junction bases numbered 11, after V lost 7 bases and J lost 7 bases. CDR3 length: 16 amino acids. The CDR3 DNA sequence: TGCGCCAGCCGCTCTTTGGTGGGACAGGGGAATTCACCCCTCCACTTT. Its translation is CASRSLVGQGNSPLHF. The full variable domain, its missing parts supplied by reference TRBV5-1 and TRBJ1-6, is KAGVTQTPRYLIKTRGQQVTLSCSPISGHRSVSWYQQTPGQGLQFLFEYFSETQRNKGNFPGRFSGRQFSNSRSEMNVSTLELGDSALYLCASRSLVGQGNSPLHFGNGTRLTVT.

There are many counts of this clonotype. The genes are TRBV5-1 and TRBJ2-7; D ambiguous. V lost 1 base and J 2 bases, leaving 10 bases between the germline ends. The CDR3 contains 14 residues. CDR1 and CDR2 from the germline V gene are SGHRS and YFSETQ. CDR3 protein: CASSLTHITYEQYF. The CDR3, as DNA: TGCGCCAGCAGCTTGACTCATATAACCTACGAGCAGTACTTC.

At least ten counts were recorded for this clonotype. The chain has TRBV7-9 and TRBJ2-5; 10 nucleotides agree with TRBD1. V gave up 5 bases and J gave up 1 base; unmatched junction bases: 4. Germline V lookup: CDR1 SEHNR, CDR2 FQNEAQ (reference sequence). The CDR3 loop spans 15 amino acids. In nucleotides, the CDR3 is TGTGCCAGCAGCGAAGGGACAGGGGTCCAAGAGACCCAGTACTTC. This translates into CASSEGTGVQETQYF. The full variable domain, its missing parts supplied by reference TRBV7-9 and TRBJ2-5, is DTGVSQNPRHKITKRGQNVTFRCDPISEHNRLYWYRQTLGQGPEFLTYFQNEAQLEKSRLLSDRFSAERPKGSFSTLEIQRTEQGDSAMYLCASSEGTGVQETQYFGPGTRLLVL.

This clonotype was observed many times. The chain joins TRBV5-1 to TRBJ1-1; no firm D call. This CDR3 comprises 14 residues. The V gene's germline CDR1 is SGHRS and CDR2 YFSETQ. The V end lost 0 bases, the J end lost 1 base, and 7 bases lay between the germline ends. The CDR3 region has the DNA TGCGCCAGCAGCTTGGAGGGTAAGAACACTGAAGCTTTCTTT. It specifies CASSLEGKNTEAFF.

This clonotype was counted many times. The genes are TRBV7-8 and TRBJ1-3; D is uncertain. The V and J ends lost 5 bases and 4 bases respectively, with 24 bases between them. The germline V gene encodes CDR1 SGHVS and CDR2 FQNEAQ. This CDR3 region has 18 residues. The CDR3 here is CASSPESWIGVSGNTIYF. The CDR3 coding sequence is TGTGCCAGCAGCCCCGAATCTTGGATCGGAGTATCAGGAAACACCATATATTTT.

This clonotype was detected ten times or more. This rearrangement joins TRBV7-9 to TRBJ1-2; D is uncertain. The germline gives CDR1 SEHNR, CDR2 FQNEAQ (reference sequence). The CDR3 spans 16 residues. The V end was cut by 5 bases, the J end by 0 bases, with 16 bases between. CDR3 nucleotide sequence: TGTGCCAGCAGCCTAATGTTCGGTCGCTCTAACTATGGCTACACCTTC. It yields the protein CASSLMFGRSNYGYTF. The whole variable domain, remainder taken from reference TRBV7-9 and TRBJ1-2, is DTGVSQNPRHKITKRGQNVTFRCDPISEHNRLYWYRQTLGQGPEFLTYFQNEAQLEKSRLLSDRFSAERPKGSFSTLEIQRTEQGDSAMYLCASSLMFGRSNYGYTFGSGTRLTVV.

This clonotype has ten or more counts. The CDR3 spells CASSLEGQSPLHF. CDR3 sequence (DNA): TGTGCCAGCAGTTTGGAGGGTCAGTCACCCCTCCACTTT. This sequence joins TRBV12-3 or TRBV12-4 and TRBJ1-6; D call uncertain. V lost 3 bases and J 10 bases, leaving 10 bases between the germline ends. The CDR3 is made up of 13 amino acids.

This clonotype has at least ten counts. The chain is built from TRBV12-3 or TRBV12-4 and TRBJ1-3; no firm D call. V was pared by 5 bases and J by 7 bases, with 15 bases between. This CDR3 comprises 14 residues. Here the CDR3 DNA reads TGTGCCAGCAGTCTCGGACCAGCCGGGAACACCATATATTTT. Protein product: CASSLGPAGNTIYF.

This clonotype was recorded at least ten times. The J gene is TRBJ2-1, the V gene TRBV28; 12 bases agree with TRBD2. Trimming at V came to 4 bases and at J to 6 bases, leaving 13 bases not matched to a gene. In germline, CDR1 is MDHEN, CDR2 SYDVKM. This CDR3 has 18 residues. This chain's CDR3 is CASSSPRASGRAVNEQFF. The CDR3 DNA reads TGTGCCAGCAGTTCCCCTAGGGCTAGCGGGAGGGCCGTCAATGAGCAGTTCTTC.

In its sample, this clonotype was seen many times. The chain carries TRBV5-6 and TRBJ1-5; D uncertain. Trimming cost V 1 base and J 9 bases, with 11 bases left between them. The CDR3 length is 13 residues. Germline V gene lookup returns CDR1 SGHDT and CDR2 YYEEEE. CDR3 sequence (DNA): TGTGCCAGCAGCTTGAGGGTGGGCGGGCCCCAGCATTTT. Its translation: CASSLRVGGPQHF.

This clonotype was recorded at least ten times. The chain employs TRBV27 and TRBJ2-3, with D unclear. CDR1 MNHEY and CDR2 SMNVEV come from the germline V gene (reference sequence). The CDR3 loop spans 14 amino acids. V was pared by 3 bases and J by 5 bases, with 12 bases between. The CDR3 reads CASSFGPRRDTQYF. The DNA of the CDR3 is TGTGCCAGCAGTTTTGGACCTAGACGAGATACGCAGTATTTT.

This clonotype was seen only a few times. The rearrangement links TRBV3-1 to TRBJ2-7; 12 positions match TRBD1. Looked up from germline, CDR1 is LGHDT and CDR2 is YNNKEL (reference sequence). Trimming removed 3 bases from V and 3 bases from J; junction bases left unmatched: 12. The CDR3 contains 18 residues. The CDR3 protein is CASSHQGQGALSGYEQYF. The CDR3 DNA reads TGTGCCAGCAGCCACCAGGGACAGGGGGCTTTATCCGGCTACGAGCAGTACTTC.

This clonotype was seen repeatedly, ten times or more. CDR3 coding DNA: TGCAGTGCTAGAGCGGGGACAGTGAACACTGAAGCTTTCTTT. Translating gives CSARAGTVNTEAFF. V usage is TRBV20-1 and J usage is TRBJ1-1, with TRBD1 matching 7 bases. The trim removed 1 base at V and 0 bases at J, leaving 2 bases unmatched. The germline V gene has CDR1 DFQATT and CDR2 SNEGSKA (reference sequence). The length of the CDR3 is 14 residues.

This clonotype has just a few counts. The limits of the CDR3 on the DNA are not certain, so only TCRdb's listed CDR3 is given. The gene calls are TRBV7-8 and TRBJ2-1; TRBD1, the table's D call, was not compared with the DNA. The CDR3 has 12 residues if both end residues are counted. Germline V gene lookup returns CDR1 SGHVS and CDR2 FQNEAQ. The CDR3 reads CASSVGQGAQTF.